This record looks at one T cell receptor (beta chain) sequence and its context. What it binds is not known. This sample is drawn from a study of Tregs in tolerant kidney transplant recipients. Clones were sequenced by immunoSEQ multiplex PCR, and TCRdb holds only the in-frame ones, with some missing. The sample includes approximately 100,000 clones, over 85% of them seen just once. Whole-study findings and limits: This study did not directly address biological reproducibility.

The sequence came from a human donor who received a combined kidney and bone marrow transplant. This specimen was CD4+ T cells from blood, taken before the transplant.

CDR3: CASSPPSRTNEQFF. As DNA, the CDR3 is TGTGCCAGCTCACCACCTAGCCGGACTAATGAGCAGTTCTTC. The chain carries TRBV18 and TRBJ2-1; tentative D call: TRBD2 (5 bases). Germline V gives CDR1 KGHSH, CDR2 LQKENI. There are 14 residues in the CDR3. Trimming took off 0 bases at V and 7 bases at J, with 10 bases between the two ends.